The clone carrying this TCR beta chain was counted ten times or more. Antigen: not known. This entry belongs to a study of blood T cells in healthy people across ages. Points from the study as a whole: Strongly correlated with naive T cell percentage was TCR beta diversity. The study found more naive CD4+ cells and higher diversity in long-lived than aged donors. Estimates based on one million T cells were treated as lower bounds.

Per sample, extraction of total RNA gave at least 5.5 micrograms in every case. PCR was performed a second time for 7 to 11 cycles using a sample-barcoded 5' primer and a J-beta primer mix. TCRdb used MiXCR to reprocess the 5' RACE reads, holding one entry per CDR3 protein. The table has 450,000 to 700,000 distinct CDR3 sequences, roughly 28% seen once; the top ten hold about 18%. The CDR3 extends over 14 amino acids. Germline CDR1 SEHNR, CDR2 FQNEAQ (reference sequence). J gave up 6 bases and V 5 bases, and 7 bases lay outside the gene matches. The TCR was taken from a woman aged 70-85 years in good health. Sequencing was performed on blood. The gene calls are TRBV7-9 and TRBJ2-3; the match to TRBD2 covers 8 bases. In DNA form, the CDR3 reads TGTGCCAGCAGCCTGGGACTAGTAGGCGATACGCAGTATTTT. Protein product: CASSLGLVGDTQYF. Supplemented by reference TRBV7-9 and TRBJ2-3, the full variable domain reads DTGVSQNPRHKITKRGQNVTFRCDPISEHNRLYWYRQTLGQGPEFLTYFQNEAQLEKSRLLSDRFSAERPKGSFSTLEIQRTEQGDSAMYLCASSLGLVGDTQYFGPGTRLTVL.